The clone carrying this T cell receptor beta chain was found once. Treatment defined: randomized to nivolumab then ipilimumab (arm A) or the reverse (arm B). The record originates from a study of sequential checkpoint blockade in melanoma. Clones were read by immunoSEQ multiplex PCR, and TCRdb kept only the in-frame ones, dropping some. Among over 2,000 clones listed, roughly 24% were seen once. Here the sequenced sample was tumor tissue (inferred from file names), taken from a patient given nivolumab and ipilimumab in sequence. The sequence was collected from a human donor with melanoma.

DNA of the CDR3: TGCAGCTCCCTAGGGGGGGCTCGGGATACGCAGTATTTT. Its protein product is CSSLGGARDTQYF. This chain joins TRBV29-1 and TRBJ2-3; D might be TRBD2 (7 bases). The CDR3 covers 13 residues. CDR1 is SQVTM, CDR2 ANQGSEA, per germline. V was cut by 8 bases and J by 6 bases, with 18 bases left in between.